These 6 T cell receptor beta chains share one sample of origin, sequenced in a study of PD-L1 blockade in urothelial cancer. The method was immunoSEQ multiplex PCR; TCRdb's version includes in-frame clones alone and lacks a portion of them. The table includes approximately 46,000 clones, roughly 85% detected once. The sequences come from PBMCs, collected around atezolizumab (anti-PD-L1) treatment. These receptors all stem from a man in his fifties or sixties with urothelial cancer.

The J gene is TRBJ2-5, the V gene TRBV30, with D possibly matching TRBD1 (5 bases). CDR3 size: 12 residues. Per germline, CDR1 GTSNPN and CDR2 SVGIG (reference sequence). Trimming pared 0 bases from V and 3 bases from J, leaving 5 bases between. The CDR3 nucleotides read TGTGCCTGGAGTGTAGGGGAAGAGACCCAGTACTTC. It is translated as CAWSVGEETQYF. Complete variable domain (other parts from reference TRBV30 and TRBJ2-5): SQTIHQWPATLVQPVGSPLSLECTVEGTSNPNLYWYRQAAGRGLQLLFYSVGIGQISSEVPQNLSASRPQDRQFILSSKKLLLSDSGFYLCAWSVGEETQYFGPGTRLLVL.

This clone was recorded only once. The chain carries TRBV6-5 and TRBJ1-2; 9 positions agree with TRBD1. CDR1 is MNHEY, CDR2 SVGAGI, per germline. This CDR3 has 14 residues. V lost 3 bases, J lost 7 bases, and 6 bases stayed unmatched. CDR3 sequence (DNA): TGTGCCAGCAGTTATGGGGACAGGGAATTTGGCTACACCTTC. This encodes CASSYGDREFGYTF.

This clone showed up just once. V gene TRBV30 combines with J gene TRBJ1-2; 7 bases are shared with TRBD1. Trimming removed 5 bases from V and 4 bases from J; junction bases left unmatched: 10. The CDR3 loop spans 14 amino acids. Germline assignment: CDR1 GTSNPN and CDR2 SVGIG (reference sequence). The CDR3 region is CAWGWKGAFYGYTF. The CDR3 DNA sequence: TGTGCCTGGGGCTGGAAGGGGGCGTTCTATGGCTACACCTTC.

The rearrangement joins TRBV9 to TRBJ1-1, with a weak D call TRBD1 (6 bases). CDR1 and CDR2 from the germline V gene are SGDLS and YYNGEE. Trimming left V 1 base short and J 5 bases short, with 9 bases between. CDR3 size: 13 residues. This chain's CDR3 is CASSVLDRTEAFF. CDR3 in DNA: TGTGCCAGCAGCGTATTAGACAGGACTGAAGCTTTCTTT.

The chain combines TRBV6-5 with TRBJ2-3, with 10 positions matching TRBD1. The V gene end was trimmed by 7 bases and the J gene end by 6 bases; junction bases not matched to a gene: 10. The CDR3 is made up of 15 amino acids. CDR1 is MNHEY and CDR2 is SVGAGI in the germline V gene. CDR3 nucleotide sequence: TGTGCCAGCAAGGGGGTAGGGACAGGGGAGGATACGCAGTATTTT. It is translated as CASKGVGTGEDTQYF.

The chain employs TRBV7-2 and TRBJ2-7; 11 bases are a match to TRBD2. The CDR3 loop spans 16 amino acids. The trim removed 1 base at V and 1 base at J, leaving 3 bases unmatched. The V gene's germline CDR1 is SGHTA and CDR2 FQGNSA. In nucleotides, the CDR3 is TGTGCCAGCAGCTTAGGTAGCGGGGGGGGGTCCTACGAGCAGTACTTC. Protein: CASSLGSGGGSYEQYF. The full variable domain, with the rest looked up from reference TRBV7-2 and TRBJ2-7, is GAGVSQSPSNKVTEKGKDVELRCDPISGHTALYWYRQSLGQGLEFLIYFQGNSAPDKSGLPSDRFSAERTGGSVSTLTIQRTQQEDSAVYLCASSLGSGGGSYEQYFGPGTRLTVT.